This T cell receptor beta chain originates from a study of T cell changes during pregnancy in multiple sclerosis. Germline CDR1 SEHNR, CDR2 FQNEAQ (reference sequence). Trimming removed 1 base from V and 6 bases from J, with 6 bases in between. CDR3 length: 12 amino acids. Only a few counts were recorded for this clone. Libraries were prepared by immunoSEQ multiplex PCR; TCRdb keeps only in-frame clonotypes and omits some of them. The profile covers 100,000 or so clones, with about 91% appearing a single time and 2.5% to 4% taken by the ten largest. This sequence joins TRBV7-9 and TRBJ1-1; D may be TRBD1 (5 bases). The sequence came from a female donor with multiple sclerosis, enrolled in a pregnancy study. Here the sequenced sample was peripheral blood, taken in the second trimester of pregnancy. CDR3 amino acids: CASSLDRSEAFF. The CDR3 DNA sequence: TGTGCCAGCAGCTTAGACAGGTCTGAAGCTTTCTTT.